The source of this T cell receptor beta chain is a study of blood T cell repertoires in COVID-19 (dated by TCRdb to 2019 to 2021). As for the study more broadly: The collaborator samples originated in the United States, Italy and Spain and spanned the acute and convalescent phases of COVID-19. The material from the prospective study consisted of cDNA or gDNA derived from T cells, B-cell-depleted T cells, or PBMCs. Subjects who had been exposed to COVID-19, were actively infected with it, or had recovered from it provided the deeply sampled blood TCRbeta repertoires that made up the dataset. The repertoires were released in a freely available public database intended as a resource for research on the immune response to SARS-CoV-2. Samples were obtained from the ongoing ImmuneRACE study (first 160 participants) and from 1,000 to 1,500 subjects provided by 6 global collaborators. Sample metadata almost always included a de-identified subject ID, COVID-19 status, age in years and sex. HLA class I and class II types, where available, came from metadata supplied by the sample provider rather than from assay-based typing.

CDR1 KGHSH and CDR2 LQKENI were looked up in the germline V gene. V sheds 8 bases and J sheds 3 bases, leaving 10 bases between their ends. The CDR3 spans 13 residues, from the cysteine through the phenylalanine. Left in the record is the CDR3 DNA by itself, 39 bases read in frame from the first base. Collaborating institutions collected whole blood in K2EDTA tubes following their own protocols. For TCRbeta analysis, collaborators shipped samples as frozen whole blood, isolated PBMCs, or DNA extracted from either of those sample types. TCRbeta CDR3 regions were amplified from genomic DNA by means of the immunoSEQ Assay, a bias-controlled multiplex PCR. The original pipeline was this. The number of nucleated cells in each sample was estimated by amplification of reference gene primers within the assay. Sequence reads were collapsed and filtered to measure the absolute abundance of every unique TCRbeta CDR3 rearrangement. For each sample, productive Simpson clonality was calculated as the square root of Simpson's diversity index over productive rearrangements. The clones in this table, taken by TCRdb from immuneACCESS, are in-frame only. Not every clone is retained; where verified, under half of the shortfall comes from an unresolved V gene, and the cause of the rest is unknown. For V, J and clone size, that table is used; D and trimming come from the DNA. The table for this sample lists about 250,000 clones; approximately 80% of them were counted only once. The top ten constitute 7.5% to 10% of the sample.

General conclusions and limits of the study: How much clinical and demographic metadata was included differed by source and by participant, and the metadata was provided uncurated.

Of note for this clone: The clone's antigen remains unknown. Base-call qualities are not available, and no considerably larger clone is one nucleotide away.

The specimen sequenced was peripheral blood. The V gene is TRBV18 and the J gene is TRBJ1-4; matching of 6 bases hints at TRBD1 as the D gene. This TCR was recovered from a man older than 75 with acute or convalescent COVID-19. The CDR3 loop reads CASQGNPNEKLFF. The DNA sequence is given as TGTGCCAGCCAGGGGAACCCTAATGAAAAACTGTTTTTT. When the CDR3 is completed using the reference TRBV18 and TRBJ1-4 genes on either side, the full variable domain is NAGVMQNPRHLVRRRGQEARLRCSPMKGHSHVYWYRQLPEEGLKFMVYLQKENIIDESGMPKERFSAEFPKEGPSILRIQQVVRGDSAAYFCASQGNPNEKLFFGSGTQLSVL.